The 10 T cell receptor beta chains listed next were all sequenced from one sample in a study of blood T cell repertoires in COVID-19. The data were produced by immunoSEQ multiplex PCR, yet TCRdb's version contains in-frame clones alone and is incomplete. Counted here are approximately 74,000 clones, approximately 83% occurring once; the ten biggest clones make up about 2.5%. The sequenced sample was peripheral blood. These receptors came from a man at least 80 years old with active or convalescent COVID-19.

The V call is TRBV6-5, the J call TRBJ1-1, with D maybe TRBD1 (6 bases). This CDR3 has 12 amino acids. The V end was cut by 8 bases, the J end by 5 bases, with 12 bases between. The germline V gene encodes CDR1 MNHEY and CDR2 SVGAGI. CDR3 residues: CASHREETEAFF. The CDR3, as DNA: TGTGCCAGCCACAGGGAAGAAACTGAAGCTTTCTTT.

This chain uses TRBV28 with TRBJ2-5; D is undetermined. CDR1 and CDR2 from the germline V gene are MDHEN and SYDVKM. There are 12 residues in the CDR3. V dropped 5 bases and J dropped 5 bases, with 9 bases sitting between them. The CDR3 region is CASSPLWETQYF. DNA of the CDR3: TGTGCCAGCAGTCCCCTATGGGAGACCCAGTACTTC.

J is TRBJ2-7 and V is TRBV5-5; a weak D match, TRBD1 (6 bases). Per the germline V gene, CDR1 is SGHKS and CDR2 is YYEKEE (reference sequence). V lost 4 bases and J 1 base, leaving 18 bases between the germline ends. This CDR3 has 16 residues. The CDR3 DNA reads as TGTGCCAGCAGCCGACTGGGTAGGGGGTCTTCCTACGAGCAGTACTTC. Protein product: CASSRLGRGSSYEQYF. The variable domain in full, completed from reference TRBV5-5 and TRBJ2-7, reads DAGVTQSPTHLIKTRGQQVTLRCSPISGHKSVSWYQQVLGQGPQFIFQYYEKEERGRGNFPDRFSARQFPNYSSELNVNALLLGDSALYLCASSRLGRGSSYEQYFGPGTRLTVT.

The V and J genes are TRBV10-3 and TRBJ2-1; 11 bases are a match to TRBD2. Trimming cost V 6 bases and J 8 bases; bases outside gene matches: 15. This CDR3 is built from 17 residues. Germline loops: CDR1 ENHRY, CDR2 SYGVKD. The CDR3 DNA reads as TGTGCCATCAGGGAGGAACTAGCGGGAGTTCTCCAGGATGAGCAGTTCTTC. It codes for CAIREELAGVLQDEQFF.

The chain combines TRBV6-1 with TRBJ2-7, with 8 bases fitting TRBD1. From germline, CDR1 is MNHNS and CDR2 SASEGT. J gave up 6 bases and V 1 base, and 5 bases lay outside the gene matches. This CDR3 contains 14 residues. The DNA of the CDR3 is TGTGCCAGCAGTGAAGGGGGCAGGGGGCCCGAGCAGTACTTC. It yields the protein CASSEGGRGPEQYF.

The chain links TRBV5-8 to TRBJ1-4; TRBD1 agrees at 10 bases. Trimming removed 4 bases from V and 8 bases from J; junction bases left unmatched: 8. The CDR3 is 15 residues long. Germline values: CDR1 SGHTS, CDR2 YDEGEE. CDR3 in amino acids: CASSTGTGEREKLFF. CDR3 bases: TGTGCCAGCAGCACGGGGACAGGGGAACGGGAAAAACTGTTTTTT.

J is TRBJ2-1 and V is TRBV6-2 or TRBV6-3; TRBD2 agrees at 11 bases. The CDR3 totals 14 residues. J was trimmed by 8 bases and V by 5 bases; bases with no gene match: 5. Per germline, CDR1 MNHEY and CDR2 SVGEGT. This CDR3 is CASSKLAGVDEQFF. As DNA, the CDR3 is TGTGCCAGCAGTAAACTAGCGGGAGTCGATGAGCAGTTCTTC.

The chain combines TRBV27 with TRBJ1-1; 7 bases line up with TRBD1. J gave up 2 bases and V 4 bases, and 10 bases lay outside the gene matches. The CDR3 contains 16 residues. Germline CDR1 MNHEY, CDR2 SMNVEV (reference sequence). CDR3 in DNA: TGTGCCAGCAGTTCTTGGGGACAGACGAGAAACACTGAAGCTTTCTTT. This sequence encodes CASSSWGQTRNTEAFF.

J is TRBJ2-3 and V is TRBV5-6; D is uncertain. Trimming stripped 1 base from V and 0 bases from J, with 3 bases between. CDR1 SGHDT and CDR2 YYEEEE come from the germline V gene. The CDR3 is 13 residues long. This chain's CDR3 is CASSLPSTDTQYF. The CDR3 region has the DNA TGTGCCAGCAGCTTGCCTAGCACAGATACGCAGTATTTT.

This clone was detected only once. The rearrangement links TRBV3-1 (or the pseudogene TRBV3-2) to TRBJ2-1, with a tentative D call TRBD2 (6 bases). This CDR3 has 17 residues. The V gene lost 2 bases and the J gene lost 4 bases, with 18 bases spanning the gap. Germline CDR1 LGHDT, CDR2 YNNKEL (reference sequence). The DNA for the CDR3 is TGTGCCAGCAGCCAAAGGTTATCTGGGGGGTTATACAATGAGCAGTTCTTC. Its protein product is CASSQRLSGGLYNEQFF.